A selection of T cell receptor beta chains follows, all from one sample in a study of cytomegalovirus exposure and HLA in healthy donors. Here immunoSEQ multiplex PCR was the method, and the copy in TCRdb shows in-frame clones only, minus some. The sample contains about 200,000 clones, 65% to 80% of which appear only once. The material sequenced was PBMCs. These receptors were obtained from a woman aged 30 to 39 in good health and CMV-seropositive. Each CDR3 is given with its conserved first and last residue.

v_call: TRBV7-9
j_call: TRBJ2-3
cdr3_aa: CASSFTGEDTQYF

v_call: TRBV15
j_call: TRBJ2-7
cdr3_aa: CATSRTGISYEQYF

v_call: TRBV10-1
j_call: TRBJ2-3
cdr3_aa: CASSNSLSDTQYF

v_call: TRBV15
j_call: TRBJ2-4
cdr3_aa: CATSRVAGGNIQYF

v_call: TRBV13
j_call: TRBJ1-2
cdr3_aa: CASSLEEEGYTF

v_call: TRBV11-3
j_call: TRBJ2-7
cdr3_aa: CASSLDRAHEQYF

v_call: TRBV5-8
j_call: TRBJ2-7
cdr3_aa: CASSSGTGPYEQYF

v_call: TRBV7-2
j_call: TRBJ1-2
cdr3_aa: CASSTIHGIDYTF

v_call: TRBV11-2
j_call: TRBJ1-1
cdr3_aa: CASSPPTALNTEAFF

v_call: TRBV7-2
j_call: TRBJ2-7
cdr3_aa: CASRKAGESYEEYF

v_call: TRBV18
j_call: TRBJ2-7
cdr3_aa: CASSRGTSEQYF

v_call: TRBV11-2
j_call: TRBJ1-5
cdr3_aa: CASSSHIGTQHF

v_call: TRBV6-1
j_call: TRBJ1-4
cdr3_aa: CASSEPNRALNEKLFF

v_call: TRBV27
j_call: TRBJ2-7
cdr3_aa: CASSLSGVSYEQYF

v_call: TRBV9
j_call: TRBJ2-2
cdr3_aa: CASSVELARSDTGELFF

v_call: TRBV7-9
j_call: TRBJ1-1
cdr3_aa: CASSLVFGDTEAFF

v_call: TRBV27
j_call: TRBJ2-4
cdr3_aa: CASSSTSHRAGSKNIQYF

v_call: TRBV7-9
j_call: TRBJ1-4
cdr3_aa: CASSQTGYDEKLFF

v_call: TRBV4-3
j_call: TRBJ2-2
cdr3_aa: CASSQDRGSLTGELFF

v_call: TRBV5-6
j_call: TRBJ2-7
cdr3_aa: CASSKDSSYEQYF

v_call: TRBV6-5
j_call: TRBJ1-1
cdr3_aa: CASSYLRQSTEAFF

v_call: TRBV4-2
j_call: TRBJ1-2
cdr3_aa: CASSQASRDSFNYGYTF

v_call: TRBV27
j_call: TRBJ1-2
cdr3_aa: CASSPEDRTYGYTF

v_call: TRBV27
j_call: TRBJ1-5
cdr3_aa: CASSLQGGNQPQHF

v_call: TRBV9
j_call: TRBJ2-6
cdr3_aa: CASSVGAGGFGANVLTF

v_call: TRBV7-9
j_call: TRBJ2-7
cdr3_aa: CASSQTPLASNEQYF

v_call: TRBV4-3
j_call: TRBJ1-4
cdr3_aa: CASSQDLARVEKLFF

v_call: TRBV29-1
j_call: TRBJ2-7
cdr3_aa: CSFSGGVTYEQYF

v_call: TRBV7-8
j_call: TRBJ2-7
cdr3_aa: CASSPKLGRGYEQYF

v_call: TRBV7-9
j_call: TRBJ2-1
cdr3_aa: CASSTGQGGYNEQFF

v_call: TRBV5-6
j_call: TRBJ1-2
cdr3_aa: CASSQTQGFYGYTF

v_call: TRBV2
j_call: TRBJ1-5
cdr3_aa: CASRVGTGNQPQHF

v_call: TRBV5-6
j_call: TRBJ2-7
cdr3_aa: CASSLDWEQYF

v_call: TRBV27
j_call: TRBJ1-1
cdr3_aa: CASSWTPGGADEAFF

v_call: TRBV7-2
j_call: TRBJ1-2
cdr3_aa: CASSLGQGLYGYTF

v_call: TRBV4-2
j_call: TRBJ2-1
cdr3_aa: CASRPQTYNEQFF

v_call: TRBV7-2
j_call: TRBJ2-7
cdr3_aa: CASSWGSSLNEQYF

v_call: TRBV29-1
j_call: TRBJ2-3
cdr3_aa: CSVVSQGSTDTQYF

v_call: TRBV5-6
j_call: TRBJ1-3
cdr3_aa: CASSLEVTSSGNTIYF

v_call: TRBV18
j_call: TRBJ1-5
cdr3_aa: CASSLYQGDQPQHF

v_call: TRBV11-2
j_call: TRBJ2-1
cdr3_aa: CASSSGLAGYNEQFF

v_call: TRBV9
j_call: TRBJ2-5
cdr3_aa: CASSVGNVGVAGNQETQYF

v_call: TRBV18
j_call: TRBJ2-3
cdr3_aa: CASCTSAPSTDTQYF

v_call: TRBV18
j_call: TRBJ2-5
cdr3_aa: CASSPVTAQETQYF

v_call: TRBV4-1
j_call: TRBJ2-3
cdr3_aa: CASSQEPRADTQYF

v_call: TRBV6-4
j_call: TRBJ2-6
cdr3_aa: CASSSGSSGANVLTF

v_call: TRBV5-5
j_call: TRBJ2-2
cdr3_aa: CASSFGETGELFF

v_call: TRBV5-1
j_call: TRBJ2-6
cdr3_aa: CASTSFGGAGANVLTF

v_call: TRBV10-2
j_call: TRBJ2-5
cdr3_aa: CASSEPGETQYF

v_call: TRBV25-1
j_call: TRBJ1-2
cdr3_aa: CASSGPWGQGYGYTF

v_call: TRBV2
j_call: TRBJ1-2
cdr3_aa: CASSGFGVGYTF

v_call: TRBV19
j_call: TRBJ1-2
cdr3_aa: CASKRDADNYGYTF

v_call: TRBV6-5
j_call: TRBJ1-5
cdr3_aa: CASSYTGFNQPQHF

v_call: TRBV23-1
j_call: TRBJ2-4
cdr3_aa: CASSHPGFGNIQYF

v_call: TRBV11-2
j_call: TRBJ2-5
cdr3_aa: CASSLSSGETQYF